The clone carrying this T cell receptor beta chain has more than one count but fewer than ten. What it binds is unknown. This entry is derived from a study of EBV T-cell therapy then PD-1 blockade in nasopharyngeal carcinoma. As to time point: 266 days after commencement of treatment, after nivolumab therapy. The treatment is: AdE1-LMPpoly-expanded autologous EBV-specific T-cell therapy followed by anti-PD-1 nivolumab. The assay was immunoSEQ multiplex PCR, and TCRdb's table has in-frame clones only and misses some. The top ten clones hold roughly 30% of a sample with approximately 22,000 clones, around 80% of them seen once. This CDR3 comprises 14 residues. V was trimmed by 1 base and J by 3 bases, leaving 10 bases between them. Germline-derived CDR1 and CDR2 are LNHDA and SQIVND (reference sequence).

The rearrangement uses TRBV19 and TRBJ2-7; D remains unclear. This receptor was obtained from a man in his forties with nasopharyngeal carcinoma. Sample: CD8+ T cells from blood, taken at approximately day 250 from a patient whose treatment included autologous EBV-specific T cells and nivolumab. The CDR3 sequence is CASSIGPSSYEQYF. The CDR3 DNA sequence: TGTGCCAGTAGTATAGGACCCTCGAGCTACGAGCAGTACTTC.